Listed below are T cell receptor beta chains from one sample, sequenced in a study of monozygotic twins with cystic fibrosis. The protocol was immunoSEQ multiplex PCR, while the TCRdb copy is restricted to in-frame clones and leaves out a portion. The table has some 17,000 clones, 96% seen once. Material for sequencing was blood. These receptors all stem from a girl aged 2 to 9 with cystic fibrosis. Each CDR3 is given with its conserved first and last residue. Fields, in order: D gene, J gene, V gene, CDR3 protein, CDR3 DNA. The D gene is left open where the match is weak.

.	TRBJ1-2	TRBV6-5	CASSYAVRYGYTF	TGTGCCAGCAGTTACGCCGTTCGCTACGGCTACACCTTC
.	TRBJ2-7	TRBV2	CASSDLLSRGGNEQYF	TGTGCCAGCAGTGACCTATTGTCCAGGGGAGGGAACGAGCAGTACTTC
.	TRBJ2-3	TRBV7-9	CASSLGVSGDTQYF	TGTGCCAGCAGCTTAGGGGTCTCAGGTGATACGCAGTATTTT
.	TRBJ1-1	TRBV7-9	CASSFRGSQAFF	TGTGCCAGCAGCTTCCGAGGGTCGCAAGCTTTCTTT
TRBD2	TRBJ2-3	TRBV2	CASSVGLAGTTDTQYF	TGTGCCAGCAGTGTCGGGCTAGCGGGGACCACAGATACGCAGTATTTT
.	TRBJ1-1	TRBV5-5	CASSLFVGNTEAFF	TGTGCCAGCAGCTTGTTCGTAGGGAACACTGAAGCTTTCTTT
.	TRBJ2-5	TRBV9	CASSVSPGPGSETQYF	TGTGCCAGCAGCGTTTCCCCGGGGCCGGGGTCAGAGACCCAGTACTTC
.	TRBJ2-3	TRBV30	CAWSVRLSDTQYF	TGTGCCTGGAGTGTACGGTTGTCTGATACGCAGTATTTT
.	TRBJ1-4	TRBV19	CASSRTMATNEKLFF	TGTGCCAGTAGTAGGACCATGGCAACTAATGAAAAACTGTTTTTT
TRBD2	TRBJ2-5	TRBV5-1	CASSPELAHGTQYF	TGCGCCAGCAGCCCGGAACTAGCGCACGGGACCCAGTACTTC
.	TRBJ2-4	TRBV9	CASSVGGGANIQYF	TGTGCCAGCAGCGTGGGGGGAGGCGCTAACATTCAGTACTTC
.	TRBJ1-5	TRBV4-1	CASSQDPNQPQHF	TGCGCCAGCAGCCAAGATCCCAATCAGCCCCAGCATTTT
.	TRBJ1-1	TRBV19	CASSFPGTFRTEAFF	TGTGCCAGTAGTTTTCCAGGGACGTTTAGGACTGAAGCTTTCTTT